This entry describes one T cell receptor beta chain. Its antigen is unknown. The junction differs from germline at one of its ends, possibly a read error. The data were obtained in a study of identical twins. CDR3 size: 13 residues. Germline CDR1 is ENHRY and CDR2 is SYGVKD. TCRdb processed the 5' RACE reads anew with MiXCR; each CDR3 protein has one entry. The sample holds hundreds of thousands of distinct CDR3 sequences; nearly 9.5% are singletons and the top ten take around 7.1%. Findings and caveats of the study: Among out-of-frame alpha sequences shared by twins, low generation probability occurred in excess. The study reached conclusions through statistical analysis that was cross-sectional, not following the same donors.

These same data were also listed under a study on yellow fever vaccine responses in identical twins.

This clonotype was sampled from a young woman in good health. The V call is TRBV10-3, the J call TRBJ2-1, with 14 bases fitting TRBD2. Input material: CD8+ T cells sorted from blood. This chain's CDR3 is CAIRSGLAGELFF. CDR3 sequence (DNA): TGTGCCATCAGGTCGGGACTAGCGGGAGAGCTGTTCTTC.